This T cell receptor beta chain came from a study of cytomegalovirus exposure and HLA in healthy donors. This clone was seen once. TCRdb's table, derived via immunoSEQ multiplex PCR, lists solely in-frame clones and lacks some. The sample has about 310,000 clones, 88% seen once. Germline assignment: CDR1 PRHDT and CDR2 FYEKMQ (reference sequence). The germline V and J ends were trimmed by 4 bases and 4 bases, with 8 bases remaining between them. The CDR3 totals 13 residues. This clonotype originated in a man aged 25-40 years in good health and CMV-seronegative. The chain recombines TRBV13 with TRBJ2-1; D gene ambiguous. Sequencing was carried out using PBMCs. The CDR3 loop reads CASSSRRYNEQFF. The CDR3 DNA reads TGTGCCAGCAGCTCACGCAGATACAATGAGCAGTTCTTC. The full variable domain, with the rest looked up from reference TRBV13 and TRBJ2-1, is AAGVIQSPRHLIKEKRETATLKCYPIPRHDTVYWYQQGPGQDPQFLISFYEKMQSDKGSIPDRFSAQQFSDYHSELNMSSLELGDSALYFCASSSRRYNEQFFGPGTRLTVL.